The clone carrying this TCR beta chain has just a few counts. The sample is drawn from a study of T cells in Graves' hyperthyroidism and ophthalmopathy. Amplified TCR beta CDR3 regions came from RNA transcripts. In the first-round RT-PCR of the TCR CDR3, the HTBI primer set was used. TCRdb re-called the multiplex PCR reads through MiXCR, storing one row per CDR3 protein. Among a few hundred thousand distinct CDR3 sequences listed, 14% were seen once. Lactation, pregnancy, other autoimmune disease or uncontrolled infection excluded patients. CDR1 is GTSNPN and CDR2 is SVGIG in the germline V gene (reference sequence). This CDR3 is built from 12 residues. V gave up 1 base and J gave up 5 bases, with 8 bases separating them.

The rearrangement uses TRBV30 and TRBJ2-5; D is undetermined. This TCR came from a woman between 40 and 50 years old with Graves' hyperthyroidism. The sequencing input was blood. This chain's CDR3 is CAWSGSGETQYF. The CDR3 nucleotides read TGTGCCTGGAGTGGCAGTGGCGAGACCCAGTACTTC.